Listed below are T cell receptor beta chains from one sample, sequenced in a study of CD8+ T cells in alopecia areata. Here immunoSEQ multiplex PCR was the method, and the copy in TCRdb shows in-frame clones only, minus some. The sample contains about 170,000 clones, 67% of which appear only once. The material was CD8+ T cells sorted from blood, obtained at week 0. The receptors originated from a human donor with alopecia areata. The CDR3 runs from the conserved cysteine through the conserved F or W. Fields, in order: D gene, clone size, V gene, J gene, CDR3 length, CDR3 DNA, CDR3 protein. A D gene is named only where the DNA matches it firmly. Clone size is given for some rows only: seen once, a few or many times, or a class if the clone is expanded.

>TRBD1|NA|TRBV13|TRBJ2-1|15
TGTGCCAGCAGCTCAAGACAGGGGGCGGGGAATGAGCAGTTCTTC
CASSSRQGAGNEQFF
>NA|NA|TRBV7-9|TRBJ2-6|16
TGTGCCAGCAGCTTACCAGGTAGATCTGGGGCCAACGTCCTGACTTTC
CASSLPGRSGANVLTF
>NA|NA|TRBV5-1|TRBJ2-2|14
TGCGCCAGCAGCGAGGAGGTTGGAGGCGGGGAGCTGTTTTTT
CASSEEVGGGELFF
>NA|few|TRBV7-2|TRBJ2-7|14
TGTGCCAGCAGCTTAGGACATTGGTCCTACGAGCAGTACTTC
CASSLGHWSYEQYF
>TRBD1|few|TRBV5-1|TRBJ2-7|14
TGCGCCAGCAGCTTGCGGCAGGGGGCGAACGAGCAGTACTTC
CASSLRQGANEQYF
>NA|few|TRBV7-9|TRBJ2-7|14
TGTGCCAGCAGCCCACCGGGACACATCAACGAGCAGTACTTC
CASSPPGHINEQYF
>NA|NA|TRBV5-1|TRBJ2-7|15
TGCGCCAGCAGCCAAAGGACGGGGGACTCCTACGAGCAGTACTTC
CASSQRTGDSYEQYF
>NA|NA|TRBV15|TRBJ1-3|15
TGTGCCACCAGCAGAGGCGCGAGCTCTGGAAACACCATATATTTT
CATSRGASSGNTIYF
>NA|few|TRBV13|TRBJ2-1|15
TGTGCCAGCAGCTCCGGGACTCTTCGGGTCCATGAGCAGTTCTTC
CASSSGTLRVHEQFF
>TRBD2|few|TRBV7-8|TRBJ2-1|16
TGTGCCAGCAGCTCCCTAGCGGGGGGTACCTACAATGAGCAGTTCTTC
CASSSLAGGTYNEQFF
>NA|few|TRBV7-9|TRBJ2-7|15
TGTGCCAGCAGCCATACCGTAGACAGTTCCTACGAGCAGTACTTC
CASSHTVDSSYEQYF
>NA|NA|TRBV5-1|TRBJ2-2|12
TGCGCCAGCAGGGACAACACCGGGGAGCTGTTTTTT
CASRDNTGELFF
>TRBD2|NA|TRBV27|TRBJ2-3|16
TGTGCCAGCAGTTCCCGACTAGCGGGGACCACAGATACGCAGTATTTT
CASSSRLAGTTDTQYF
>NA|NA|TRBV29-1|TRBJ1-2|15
TGCAGCGTTGAAGATCGAGAAGGACAGATCTATGGCTACACCTTC
CSVEDREGQIYGYTF
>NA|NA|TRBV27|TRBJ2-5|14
TGTGCCAGCAGGGGGTTAGGGAGACAAGAGACCCAGTACTTC
CASRGLGRQETQYF
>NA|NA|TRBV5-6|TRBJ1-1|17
TGTGCCAGCAGCTTGGGACCCAGGGGTAAGGGCGTCACTGAAGCTTTCTTT
CASSLGPRGKGVTEAFF
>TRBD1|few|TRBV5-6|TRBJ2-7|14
TGTGCCAGCAGCTTGGTTACAGGGGTCTACGAGCAGTACTTC
CASSLVTGVYEQYF
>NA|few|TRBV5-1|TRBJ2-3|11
TGCGCCAGCAGCTTGCAAGATACGCAGTATTTT
CASSLQDTQYF
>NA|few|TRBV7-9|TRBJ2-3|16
TGTGCCAGCAGCTCCCCCGGGGGAGTGAGCACAGATACGCAGTATTTT
CASSSPGGVSTDTQYF
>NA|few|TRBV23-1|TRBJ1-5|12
TGCGCCAGCAGCCAACATACGCAGCCCCAGCATTTT
CASSQHTQPQHF
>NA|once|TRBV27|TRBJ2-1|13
TGTGCCAGCAGGCGGGGTTCCTACAATGAGCAGTTCTTC
CASRRGSYNEQFF
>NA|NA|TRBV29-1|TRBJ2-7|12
TGCAGCGTTAAACCCACGAATTACGAGCAGTACTTC
CSVKPTNYEQYF
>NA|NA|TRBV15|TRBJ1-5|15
TGTGCCACCAGCAGAGACGGGTATAGCAATCAGCCCCAGCATTTT
CATSRDGYSNQPQHF
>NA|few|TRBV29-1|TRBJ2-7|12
TGCAGCGTCGCCTGGACCGCCTACGAGCAGTACTTC
CSVAWTAYEQYF
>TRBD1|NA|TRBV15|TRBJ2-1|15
TGTGCCACCAGCTCGCTGGACAGGGTCGGCAATGAGCAGTTCTTC
CATSSLDRVGNEQFF
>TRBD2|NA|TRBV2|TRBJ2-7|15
TGTGCCATCCAGGAGACTAGCGGGCGAACCTACGAGCAGTACTTC
CAIQETSGRTYEQYF
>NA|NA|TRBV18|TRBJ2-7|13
TGTGCCAGCTCACCATCCGACGGCTACGAGCAGTACTTC
CASSPSDGYEQYF
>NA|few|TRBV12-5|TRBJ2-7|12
TGTGCTAGTGGTTTGCCTACGGGGGATCAGTACTTC
CASGLPTGDQYF
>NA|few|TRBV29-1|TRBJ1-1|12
TGCAGCGTGGACACCTGGAACACTGAAGCTTTCTTT
CSVDTWNTEAFF
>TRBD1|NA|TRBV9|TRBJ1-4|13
TGTGCCAGCAGCGGCGACAGGGGTGAAAAACTGTTTTTT
CASSGDRGEKLFF
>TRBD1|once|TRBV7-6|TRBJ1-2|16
TGTGCCAGCAGCGCGCGGGGTGGGACAGATAACTATGGCTACACCTTC
CASSARGGTDNYGYTF
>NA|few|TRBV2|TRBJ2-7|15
TGTGCCAGCAATGGGGAGACCATGGGTCCCAACGAGCAGTACTTC
CASNGETMGPNEQYF
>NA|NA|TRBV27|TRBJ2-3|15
TGTGCCAGCAGTATAGGGGCGCGGAGCACAGATACGCAGTATTTT
CASSIGARSTDTQYF
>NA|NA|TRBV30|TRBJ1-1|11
TGTGCCTGGAGTAAGAACACTGAAGCTTTCTTT
CAWSKNTEAFF
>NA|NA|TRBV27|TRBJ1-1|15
TGTGCCAGCTGGGAACGGGGGACACCGAACACTGAAGCTTTCTTT
CASWERGTPNTEAFF
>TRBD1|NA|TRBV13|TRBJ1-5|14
TGTGCCAGCAGCTCCGGGACAGGGAATCAGCCCCAGCATTTT
CASSSGTGNQPQHF
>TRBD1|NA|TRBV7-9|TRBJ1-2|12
TGTGCCAGCAGCCTAGACAGGGTTGGCTACACCTTC
CASSLDRVGYTF
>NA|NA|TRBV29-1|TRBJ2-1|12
TGCAGCGTCGAGGAGAAGTGGGGGCGGCAGTTCTTC
CSVEEKWGRQFF
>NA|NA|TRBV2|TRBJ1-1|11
TGTGCCAGCAGAGGAACCGTGGAAGCTTTCTTT
CASRGTVEAFF
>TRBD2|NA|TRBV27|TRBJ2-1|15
TGTGCCAGCAGTCCGATCGCGGGGGCCTACAATGAGCAGTTCTTC
CASSPIAGAYNEQFF
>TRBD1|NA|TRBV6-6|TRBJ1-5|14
TGTGCCAGCAGTCCTGACAGGGAGCTTCAGCCCCAGCATTTT
CASSPDRELQPQHF
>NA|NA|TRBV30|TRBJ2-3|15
TGTGCCTGGGACCTGACAGGCGCCAGCACAGATACGCAGTATTTT
CAWDLTGASTDTQYF
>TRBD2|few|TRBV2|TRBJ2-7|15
TGTGCCAGCAGGATACTAGCGGGGGACGCCTACGAGCAGTACTTC
CASRILAGDAYEQYF
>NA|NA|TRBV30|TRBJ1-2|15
TGTGCCTGGACAGAGTTGGCCGATCTTAACTATGGCTACACCTTC
CAWTELADLNYGYTF
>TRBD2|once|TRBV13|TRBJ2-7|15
TGTGCCAGCAGCTTAGGTAGCGGGGGTTCGTCCGAGCAGTACTTC
CASSLGSGGSSEQYF
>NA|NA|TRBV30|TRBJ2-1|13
TGTGCCTGGAGTGTAACCTCCTACAATGAGCAGTTCTTC
CAWSVTSYNEQFF
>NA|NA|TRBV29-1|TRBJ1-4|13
TGCAGCGTTGGTGAAACCCCGAGGGAAAAACTGTTTTTT
CSVGETPREKLFF
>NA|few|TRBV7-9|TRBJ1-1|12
TGTGCCAGCAGCTTTGAGGGGGTTGAAGCTTTCTTT
CASSFEGVEAFF
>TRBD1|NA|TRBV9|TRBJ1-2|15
TGTGCCAGCAGCGTGGGTGACAGGGGAATTTATGGCTACACCTTC
CASSVGDRGIYGYTF
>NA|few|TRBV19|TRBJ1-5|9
TGTGCCTCCGGTTCAACCCAGCATTTT
CASGSTQHF
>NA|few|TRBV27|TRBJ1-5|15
TGTGCCAGCAGTTTATCGGGAGGGTCAGGACAGCCCCAGCATTTT
CASSLSGGSGQPQHF
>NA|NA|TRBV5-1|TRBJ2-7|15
TGCGCCAGCAGCTTCGAAGGGGGTCTCTCCTACGAGCAGTACTTC
CASSFEGGLSYEQYF
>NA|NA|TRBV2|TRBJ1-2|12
TGTGCCAGCAGTGCGGTGGGCGGAGGCTACACCTTC
CASSAVGGGYTF